This TCR beta chain is drawn from a study of shared clonotypes between healthy human individuals. Turning to the study itself: Each donor contributed plates that comprised three CD4 naive, three CD4 memory, two CD8 naive and one CD8 memory.

There are 16 residues in the CDR3. The ends were cut back, 6 bases at V and 3 bases at J, with 23 bases in the middle. From germline, CDR1 is SQVTM and CDR2 ANQGSEA. A remark on this clone: The target antigen is unknown.

Whole-study findings and limits: Several donors shared 4.5% to 6.5% of their naive CD4 clonotypes.

Libraries were prepared by immunoSEQ multiplex PCR; TCRdb keeps only in-frame clonotypes and omits some of them. This table holds around 2,100,000 clones, approximately 94% found once. Cells designated naive CD8 were CD45RO-negative and were positively selected for CCR7, with terminally differentiated effector memory CD45RA+ cells excluded. Material: naive CD8+ T cells sorted from blood. The chain combines TRBV29-1 with TRBJ1-2; D possibly corresponds to TRBD1 (6 bases). This sequence was found in a young man in good health. CDR3 protein: CSVGGDKPSGDYGYTF. CDR3 DNA: TGCAGCGTGGGGGGGGACAAACCTTCGGGCGACTATGGCTACACCTTC.